A single sample is the source of the 10 T cell receptor beta chains below, sequenced in a study of spatial heterogeneity in lung cancer. This sample's time point: sample taken at primary tumor resection. MiXCR, applied by TCRdb to the 5' RACE reads, yields one record per CDR3 protein. In the table there are about 38,000 distinct CDR3 sequences, around 7.5% of which are singletons. Material: PBMCs, obtained at surgery. Every receptor here comes from a male donor with early-stage non-small cell lung cancer.

The rearrangement links TRBV11-2 to TRBJ2-1, with D perhaps matching TRBD1 or TRBD2 (7 bases each). The CDR3 loop spans 20 amino acids. Trimming took off 0 bases at V and 3 bases at J, with 24 bases between the two ends. Germline CDR1 is SGHAT and CDR2 is FQNNGV. The CDR3 DNA follows: TGTGCCAGCAGCTTAGATGAGGACCCAGCAGGGGGACTACACTACAATGAGCAGTTCTTC. As protein: CASSLDEDPAGGLHYNEQFF.

The chain is built from TRBV18 and TRBJ2-3, with 9 bases identical to TRBD1. Germline CDR1 and CDR2: KGHSH and LQKENI. Germline trimming cut 3 bases from V and 2 bases from J; bases unmatched to any gene: 3. This CDR3 contains 15 residues. The CDR3 sequence is CASSPGTGNTDTQYF. CDR3 nucleotide sequence: TGTGCCAGCTCACCTGGGACAGGGAACACAGATACGCAGTATTTT.

The chain couples TRBV7-3 to TRBJ1-6; the match to TRBD1 covers 7 bases. This CDR3 comprises 15 residues. CDR1 and CDR2 from the germline V gene are SGHTA and FQGTGA. V shed 7 bases, J shed 12 bases, and the junction held 15 bases outside the gene matches. The CDR3 spells CASTEGRGGQGPLHF. The CDR3 bases are TGTGCCAGCACTGAGGGTCGAGGGGGCCAGGGACCCCTCCACTTT.

At least ten counts were recorded for this clonotype. The V gene is TRBV4-3, the J gene TRBJ2-3; D is unclear. V was trimmed by 0 bases and J by 5 bases, leaving 12 bases between them. Per the germline V gene, CDR1 is LGHNA and CDR2 is YSLEER. The CDR3 sequence is 15 residues long. In nucleotides, the CDR3 is TGCGCCAGCAGCCAAGATCGGCGGACGGGAGATACGCAGTATTTT. Residues: CASSQDRRTGDTQYF.

This clonotype was seen ten or more times. The J gene is TRBJ2-1, the V gene TRBV28, with a possible D match to TRBD2 (6 bases). With 3 bases removed from V and 10 bases from J, the gap between germline ends came to 10 bases. CDR1 is MDHEN and CDR2 is SYDVKM in the germline V gene. The CDR3 totals 12 residues. CDR3 amino acids: CASSLVGGEQFF. CDR3 nucleotides: TGTGCCAGCAGTTTGGTAGGAGGGGAGCAGTTCTTC.

This clonotype was counted many times. The chain combines TRBV6-6 with TRBJ2-3; maybe TRBD2 (6 bases). Germline V gene sequence: CDR1 MNHNY, CDR2 SVGAGI (reference sequence). V lost 7 bases to trimming and J lost 4 bases, with 21 bases between them. This CDR3 has 16 amino acids. The CDR3 region has the DNA TGTGCCAGCACCCGAACCGGGACTTTGAAGCCAGATACGCAGTATTTT. Protein: CASTRTGTLKPDTQYF.

This clonotype appeared many times. This CDR3 is CASSPTGDNTGELFF. CDR3 in DNA: TGTGCCAGCTCACCGACTGGAGATAACACCGGGGAGCTGTTTTTT. The chain joins TRBV18 to TRBJ2-2; D is ambiguous. V was shortened by 3 bases and J by 2 bases, with 10 bases between the two germline ends. Germline V CDR1 and CDR2: KGHSH, LQKENI. CDR3 size: 15 residues.

In this sample, this clonotype turned up many times. The gene calls are TRBV4-3 and TRBJ1-2, with 8 bases matching TRBD1. The CDR3 loop spans 15 amino acids. With 0 bases clipped from V and 7 bases from J, the junction kept 7 bases outside the gene matches. Germline CDR1 reads LGHNA; CDR2 reads YSLEER. CDR3 nucleotide sequence: TGCGCCAGCAGCCAAGATCGGCAGGGGGCACGTGGCTACACCTTC. Protein: CASSQDRQGARGYTF.

This clonotype was detected many times. The gene calls are TRBV11-2 and TRBJ2-1; 9 bases align to TRBD2. V lost 5 bases, J lost 9 bases, and 11 bases stayed unmatched. Looked up from germline, CDR1 is SGHAT and CDR2 is FQNNGV. CDR3 length: 15 residues. This CDR3 is CASSHYAGGPGEQFF. The CDR3 DNA reads TGTGCCAGCAGCCATTACGCGGGGGGGCCGGGTGAGCAGTTCTTC.

This clonotype was counted only a few times. The chain uses TRBV6-1 and TRBJ2-2; 13 bases are a match to TRBD2. There are 16 residues in the CDR3. The ends lost 6 bases at V and 4 bases at J; junction bases unmatched: 5. CDR1 and CDR2 from the germline V gene are MNHNS and SASEGT. As DNA, the CDR3 is TGTGCCAGCAGCGAACTAGCGGGGGGGCGCACCGGGGAGCTGTTTTTT. Translation: CASSELAGGRTGELFF.